This T cell receptor (beta chain) was identified in a study of T-cell reconstitution after alpha-beta-depleted transplantation in children (dated by TCRdb to 2016 to 2017). Background on the whole study: Using TCR repertoire profiling, the study quantitatively followed how T-cell immune reconstitution unfolded in children after TCRalphabeta/CD19-depleted allogeneic hematopoietic cell transplantation.

Study-wide findings and limitations: In some patients, the high TCRbeta diversity seen at day 60 was put down to recipient T cells and intrathymic progenitors that had survived conditioning. The apparently early alphabetaT-cell count recovery about two months after transplant was reportedly dependent on only several hundred rapidly expanded clones derived from non-depleted graft cells. The frequencies of hyperexpanded clones fell over the following months, and after one year, T-cell counts and TCRbeta diversity were mostly attributed to newly produced T cells.

To prepare the library, PCR was applied. Sequencing took place on an Illumina HiSeq 2500. Molecular barcoding was employed in the preparation of TCR libraries, with unique molecular identifiers being used to normalize TCRbeta repertoire quantification. The public reads were reprocessed in TCRdb via fastp at Q25 and MiXCR, keeping in-frame beta chains. Each entry is one CDR3 protein sequence, shown with its most common DNA and genes. The sample data list hundreds of thousands of distinct CDR3 sequences, and roughly 10% of these were observed just once. 2% to 2.5% of the sample is held by the ten biggest clonotypes. CDR1 and CDR2 (LGHNA, YSLEER) derive from the germline V gene. Taken from cysteine to phenylalanine, the CDR3 has 16 residues. Just the 48-base CDR3 DNA is kept, in frame starting at base 1. Clipping removes 0 bases from V and 4 bases from J, with 3 as the unmatched junction base count. This clonotype was picked up many times. Its recognized antigen is unknown. Base qualities are missing; no much larger clone stands one base away.

The treatment or condition label for this specimen denotes: allogeneic hematopoietic cell transplantation with graft depleted of TCRalphabeta T cells and CD19 B cells. Transplant recipients were children who received TCRalphabeta/CD19-depleted allogeneic hematopoietic cell grafts. This sequence uses TRBV4-3 and TRBJ2-7; 13 bases in the middle match TRBD2. The sequence was collected from a child younger than 10 with inherited bone marrow failure, due to receive a stem cell transplant. Here the sequenced sample was PBMCs, taken before TCRalphabeta/CD19-depleted stem cell transplant. CDR3 region: CASSQEMTSGRYEQYF. The sequence in DNA is TGCGCCAGCAGCCAAGAGATGACTAGCGGGAGGTACGAGCAGTACTTC.